This T cell receptor (beta chain) came from a study of breast tumors, draining lymph nodes, adjacent tissues. The lymph nodes were axillary draining lymph nodes from breast cancer patients. This clonotype was detected ten times or more. Via MiXCR, TCRdb re-called the multiplex PCR reads, giving one row per CDR3 protein. The sample gives over 200,000 distinct CDR3 sequences, about 34% of which show up once; roughly 1.3% is in the top ten. CDR1 and CDR2 (germline): MNHEY, SVGAGI. The ends lost 3 bases at V and 4 bases at J; junction bases unmatched: 6. The CDR3 loop spans 16 amino acids. The sequence came from a female donor with breast cancer. Some clones in this sample may be carry-over from other donors' samples. V and J are TRBV6-5 and TRBJ2-1; 10 bases match TRBD2. The sample comprised axillary lymph node tissue. CDR3 sequence reads: CASSYQAGGGYNEQFF. CDR3 DNA: TGTGCCAGCAGTTATCAAGCGGGAGGGGGTTACAATGAGCAGTTCTTC.